A single sample is the source of the 13 T cell receptor beta chains below, sequenced in a study of cytomegalovirus exposure and HLA in healthy donors. The primer mix had 60 Vbeta and 13 Jbeta primers. Assay: immunoSEQ multiplex PCR; the TCRdb copy retains only in-frame clones and omits some. Of approximately 110,000 clones listed, roughly 82% are singletons. Sequenced: PBMCs. These receptors were taken from a woman aged 60-75 years in good health and CMV-seropositive.

The V call is TRBV5-1, the J call TRBJ2-1; 7 positions agree with TRBD2. Germline V CDR1 and CDR2: SGHRS, YFSETQ. The CDR3 totals 15 residues. V gave up 5 bases and J gave up 0 bases; unmatched junction bases: 5. This CDR3 is CASRVAGNSYNEQFF. In DNA form, the CDR3 reads TGCGCCAGCAGGGTAGCGGGTAACTCCTACAATGAGCAGTTCTTC.

The V gene is TRBV5-1, the J gene TRBJ2-1; weak D call: TRBD1 (6 bases). The CDR3 is made up of 16 amino acids. CDR1 is SGHRS and CDR2 is YFSETQ in the germline V gene. With 0 bases removed from V and 4 bases from J, the gap between germline ends came to 14 bases. The CDR3 DNA reads as TGCGCCAGCAGCTTGGGGCAGGGGCCCACTTACAATGAGCAGTTCTTC. This gives the protein CASSLGQGPTYNEQFF. The entire variable domain, with the rest obtained from reference TRBV5-1 and TRBJ2-1, is as follows: KAGVTQTPRYLIKTRGQQVTLSCSPISGHRSVSWYQQTPGQGLQFLFEYFSETQRNKGNFPGRFSGRQFSNSRSEMNVSTLELGDSALYLCASSLGQGPTYNEQFFGPGTRLTVL.

The V and J genes are TRBV6-6 and TRBJ2-7, with D maybe TRBD2 (7 bases). The CDR3 covers 15 residues. V was shortened by 6 bases and J by 1 base, with 16 bases between the two germline ends. CDR1 MNHNY and CDR2 SVGAGI come from the germline V gene (reference sequence). The CDR3 is CASRNEGGGSYEQYF. The CDR3 nucleotides are TGTGCCAGCAGGAACGAGGGGGGGGGATCCTACGAGCAGTACTTC.

The rearrangement joins TRBV18 to TRBJ2-1; no reliable D call. The CDR3 has 15 amino acids. Between the trimmed V and J ends, which lost 3 bases and 1 base, there was a span of 10 bases. From germline, CDR1 is KGHSH and CDR2 LQKENI. In nucleotides, the CDR3 is TGTGCCAGCTCACCTAATCCCCCGTCCTACAATGAGCAGTTCTTC. It is translated as CASSPNPPSYNEQFF.

The rearrangement links TRBV6-1 to TRBJ1-3, with 8 bases aligning to TRBD1. With 7 bases clipped from V and 2 bases from J, the junction kept 1 base outside the gene matches. The CDR3 sequence is 13 residues long. Germline V CDR1 and CDR2: MNHNS, SASEGT. The CDR3 nucleotides read TGTGCCAGCACGACAGGGGCTGGAAACACCATATATTTT. Translating gives CASTTGAGNTIYF.

Only a few counts were recorded for this clone. The CDR3 DNA reads TGTGCCAGCTCACGATCCGAGAGCTCTGGAAACACCATATATTTT. Protein: CASSRSESSGNTIYF. This chain joins TRBV18 and TRBJ1-3; no reliable D call. This CDR3 has 15 residues. Germline V CDR1 and CDR2: KGHSH, LQKENI. Deletions cut 4 bases from V and 0 bases from J, with 10 bases between.

The rearrangement links TRBV7-3 to TRBJ2-1; 11 bases fit TRBD2. This CDR3 is 15 amino acids long. Looked up from germline, CDR1 is SGHTA and CDR2 is FQGTGA. Germline trimming cut 5 bases from V and 2 bases from J; bases unmatched to any gene: 2. CDR3 in amino acids: CASSVLAGAYNEQFF. The CDR3 bases are TGTGCCAGCAGCGTACTAGCGGGAGCCTACAATGAGCAGTTCTTC.

The chain is built from TRBV6-5 and TRBJ1-6; the match to TRBD1 covers 7 bases. The CDR3 extends over 14 amino acids. The V and J ends lost 5 bases and 7 bases, in that order; junction bases with no gene match: 5. CDR1 and CDR2 (germline): MNHEY, SVGAGI. The CDR3 coding sequence is TGTGCCAGCAGTCGGGACAGCCCAAATTCACCCCTCCACTTT. Its translation is CASSRDSPNSPLHF.

This clone has just one count. The chain is built from TRBV7-2 and TRBJ2-7, with D perhaps matching TRBD1 (6 bases). This CDR3 spans 13 amino acids. The germline V gene encodes CDR1 SGHTA and CDR2 FQGNSA. The V end was cut by 0 bases, the J end by 3 bases, with 6 bases between. CDR3 bases: TGTGCCAGCAGCTTAGCAGGGGGCTACGAGCAGTACTTC. This gives the protein CASSLAGGYEQYF.

This clone was counted a few times. The chain recombines TRBV7-2 with TRBJ1-2; tentative D call: TRBD1 (5 bases). CDR1 SGHTA and CDR2 FQGNSA come from the germline V gene. V gave up 1 base and J gave up 8 bases, with 17 bases separating them. The CDR3 is made up of 15 amino acids. In DNA form, the CDR3 reads TGTGCCAGCAGCTTAGATCAGGGTCTCGCGAGAGGCTACACCTTC. As protein: CASSLDQGLARGYTF. Together with reference TRBV7-2 and TRBJ1-2, the CDR3 gives the full variable domain: GAGVSQSPSNKVTEKGKDVELRCDPISGHTALYWYRQSLGQGLEFLIYFQGNSAPDKSGLPSDRFSAERTGGSVSTLTIQRTQQEDSAVYLCASSLDQGLARGYTFGSGTRLTVV.

The gene calls are TRBV4-3 and TRBJ1-4; TRBD1 aligns across 12 bases. The germline V gene encodes CDR1 LGHNA and CDR2 YSLEER. Losses at the gene ends were 0 bases for V and 4 bases for J; bases not matched to a gene: 9. This CDR3 has 19 amino acids. As DNA, the CDR3 is TGCGCCAGCAGCCAAGATCTGGGGGACAGGGGGCATAATAATGAAAAACTGTTTTTT. Protein: CASSQDLGDRGHNNEKLFF.

V is TRBV7-2 and J is TRBJ1-2; a possible D gene is TRBD1 (6 bases). V lost 1 base to trimming and J lost 1 base, with 10 bases between them. The CDR3 totals 15 residues. Germline V lookup: CDR1 SGHTA, CDR2 FQGNSA. This CDR3 reads CASSLVWTVNYGYTF. The CDR3 DNA follows: TGTGCCAGCAGCTTAGTTTGGACAGTTAACTATGGCTACACCTTC.

J is TRBJ2-7 and V is TRBV6-5; 7 bases are a match to TRBD2. This CDR3 region has 13 residues. Per germline, CDR1 MNHEY and CDR2 SVGAGI. V was clipped by 2 bases and J by 5 bases; unmatched bases: 3. The DNA for the CDR3 is TGTGCCAGCAGTTACGTCGGGGGGAACGAGCAGTACTTC. It specifies CASSYVGGNEQYF.